This T cell receptor beta chain was captured in a study of glioma-infiltrating T cells after dendritic cell vaccination. Overall study: Autologous tumor lysate was loaded overnight onto monocyte-derived dendritic cells grown seven to eight days with IL-4 and GM-CSF.

Data came from immunoSEQ multiplex PCR; TCRdb stores just in-frame clones and leaves some out. In the table there are 50,000 to 55,000 clones, approximately 91% of which are singletons. The CDR3 loop spans 13 amino acids. Germline V lookup: CDR1 MDHEN, CDR2 SYDVKM. J lost 10 bases, V lost 6 bases, and 7 bases had no gene match. The sample's time point: after dendritic cell vaccination, including at tumor progression/relapse. The receptor was derived from a human donor with glioblastoma. The source material was blood, sampled after dendritic cell vaccination. This chain uses TRBV28 with TRBJ1-1, with 11 bases lining up with TRBD1. The CDR3 DNA reads as TGTGCCAGCAGCCCCGGGACAGGGGGAAGAGCTTTCTTT. It encodes CASSPGTGGRAFF.